What follows describes a single TCR beta chain. The data stem from a study of blood T cell repertoires in COVID-19. Study context: Both acute and convalescent COVID-19 samples were obtained from the United States, Italy and Spain. Sources were T cells, B-cell-depleted T cells, or PBMCs; the material itself was cDNA or gDNA.

Authors' processing steps: Quantification of nucleated cells was approximated via reference gene primer amplification. Profiled with immunoSEQ multiplex PCR; TCRdb holds only in-frame clones, not every one. V, J and clone size derive from that table, while D and trimming were established from the DNA sequence. The sample records some 200,000 clones, 84% being singletons. The sequenced sample consisted of peripheral blood. The TCR sequence derives from a man in his fifties or sixties with active or convalescent COVID-19.

The DNA of the CDR3 is TGTGCCAGCAGCCAAGAGTCGGGGGTCCCTTGGGCGAACACCGGGGAGCTGTTTTTT. Its protein is CASSQESGVPWANTGELFF. The chain couples TRBV4-2 to TRBJ2-2, with D possibly TRBD2 on 6 matching bases. Germline lookup yields CDR1 LGHNA and CDR2 YNFKEQ. Trimming shortened V by 0 bases and J by 0 bases, and 17 bases separated the two germline ends. The CDR3 covers 19 residues.